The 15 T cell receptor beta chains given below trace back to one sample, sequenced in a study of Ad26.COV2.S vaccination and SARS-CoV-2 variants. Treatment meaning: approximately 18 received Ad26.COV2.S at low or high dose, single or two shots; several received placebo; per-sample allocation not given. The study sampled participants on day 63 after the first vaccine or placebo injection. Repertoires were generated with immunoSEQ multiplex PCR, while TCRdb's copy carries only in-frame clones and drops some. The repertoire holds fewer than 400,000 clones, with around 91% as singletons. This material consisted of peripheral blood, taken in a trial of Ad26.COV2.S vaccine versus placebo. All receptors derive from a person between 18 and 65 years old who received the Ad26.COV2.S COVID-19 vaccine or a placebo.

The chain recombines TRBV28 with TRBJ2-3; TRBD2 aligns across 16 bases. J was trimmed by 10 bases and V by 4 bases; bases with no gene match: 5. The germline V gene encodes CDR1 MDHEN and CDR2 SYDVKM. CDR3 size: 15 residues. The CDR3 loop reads CASSSPGLAGGPQYF. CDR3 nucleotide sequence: TGTGCCAGCAGTTCCCCGGGACTAGCGGGAGGGCCGCAGTATTTT.

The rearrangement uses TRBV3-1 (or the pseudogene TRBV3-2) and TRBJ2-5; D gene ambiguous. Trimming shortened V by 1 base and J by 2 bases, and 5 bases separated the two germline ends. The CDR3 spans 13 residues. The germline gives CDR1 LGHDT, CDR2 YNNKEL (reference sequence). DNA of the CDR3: TGTGCCAGCAGCCAAGTCCAACAAGAGACCCAGTACTTC. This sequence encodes CASSQVQQETQYF.

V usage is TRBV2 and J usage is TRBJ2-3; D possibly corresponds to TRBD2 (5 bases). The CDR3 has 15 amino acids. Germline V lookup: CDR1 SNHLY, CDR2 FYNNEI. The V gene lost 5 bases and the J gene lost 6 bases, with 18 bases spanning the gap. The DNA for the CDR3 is TGTGCCAGCAGTCCCCTAGTGGGAGAAACGGATACGCAGTATTTT. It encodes CASSPLVGETDTQYF.

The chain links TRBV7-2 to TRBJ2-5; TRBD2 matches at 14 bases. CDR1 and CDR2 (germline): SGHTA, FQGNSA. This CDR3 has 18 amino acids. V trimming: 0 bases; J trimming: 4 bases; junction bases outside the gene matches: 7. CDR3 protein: CASSLAPGTSGSGETQYF. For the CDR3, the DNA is TGTGCCAGCAGCTTAGCCCCCGGGACTAGCGGGAGTGGAGAGACCCAGTACTTC.

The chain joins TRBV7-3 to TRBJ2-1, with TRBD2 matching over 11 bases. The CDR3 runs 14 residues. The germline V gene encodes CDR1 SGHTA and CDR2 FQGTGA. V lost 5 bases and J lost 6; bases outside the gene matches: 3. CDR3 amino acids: CASSRTSGFNEQFF. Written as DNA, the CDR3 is TGTGCCAGCAGCCGGACTAGCGGGTTCAATGAGCAGTTCTTC. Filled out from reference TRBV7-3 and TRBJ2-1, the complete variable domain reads GAGVSQTPSNKVTEKGKYVELRCDPISGHTALYWYRQSLGQGPEFLIYFQGTGAADDSGLPNDRFFAVRPEGSVSTLKIQRTERGDSAVYLCASSRTSGFNEQFFGPGTRLTVL.

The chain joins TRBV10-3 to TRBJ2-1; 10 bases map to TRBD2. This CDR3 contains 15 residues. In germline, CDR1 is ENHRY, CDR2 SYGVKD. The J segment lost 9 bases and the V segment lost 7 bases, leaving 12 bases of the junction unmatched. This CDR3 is CAIMGSGRMVSEQFF. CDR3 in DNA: TGTGCCATCATGGGTAGCGGGAGGATGGTGAGTGAGCAGTTCTTC.

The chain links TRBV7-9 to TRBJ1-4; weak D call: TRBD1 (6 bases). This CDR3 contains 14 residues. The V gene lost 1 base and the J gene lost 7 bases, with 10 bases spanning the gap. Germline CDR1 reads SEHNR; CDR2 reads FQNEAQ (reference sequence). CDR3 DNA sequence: TGTGCCAGCAGCTTAGGGGGGCACGGTGAAAAACTGTTTTTT. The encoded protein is CASSLGGHGEKLFF.

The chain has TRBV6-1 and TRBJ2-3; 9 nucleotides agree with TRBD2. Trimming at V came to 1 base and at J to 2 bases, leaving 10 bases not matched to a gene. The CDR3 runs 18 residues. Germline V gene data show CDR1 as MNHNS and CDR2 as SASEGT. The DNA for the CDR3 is TGTGCCAGCAGTGAAGACCCTTCTAGCGGGATTACCACAGATACGCAGTATTTT. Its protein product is CASSEDPSSGITTDTQYF.

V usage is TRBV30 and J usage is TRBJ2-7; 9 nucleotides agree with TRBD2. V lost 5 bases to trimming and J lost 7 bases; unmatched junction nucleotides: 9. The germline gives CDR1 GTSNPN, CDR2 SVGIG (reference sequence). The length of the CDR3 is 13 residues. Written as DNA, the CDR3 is TGTGCCTGGGGGAGCGGGAGGTCTCGTGAGCAGTACTTC. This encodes CAWGSGRSREQYF.

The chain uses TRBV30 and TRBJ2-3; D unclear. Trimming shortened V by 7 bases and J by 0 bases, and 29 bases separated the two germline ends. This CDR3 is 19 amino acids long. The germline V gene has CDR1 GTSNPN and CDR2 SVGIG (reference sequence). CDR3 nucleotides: TGTGCCTTGCCCCTCTCTGGTGGTGCGTGCTCCCAGAGCACAGATACGCAGTATTTT. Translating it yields CALPLSGGACSQSTDTQYF.

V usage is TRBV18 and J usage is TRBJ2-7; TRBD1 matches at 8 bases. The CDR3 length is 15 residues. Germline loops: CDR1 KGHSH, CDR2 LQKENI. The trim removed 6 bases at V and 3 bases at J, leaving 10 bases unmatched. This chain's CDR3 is CASSQETGVGYEQYF. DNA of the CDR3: TGTGCCAGCTCGCAAGAGACAGGGGTTGGCTACGAGCAGTACTTC. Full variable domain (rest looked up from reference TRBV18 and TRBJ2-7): NAGVMQNPRHLVRRRGQEARLRCSPMKGHSHVYWYRQLPEEGLKFMVYLQKENIIDESGMPKERFSAEFPKEGPSILRIQQVVRGDSAAYFCASSQETGVGYEQYFGPGTRLTVT.

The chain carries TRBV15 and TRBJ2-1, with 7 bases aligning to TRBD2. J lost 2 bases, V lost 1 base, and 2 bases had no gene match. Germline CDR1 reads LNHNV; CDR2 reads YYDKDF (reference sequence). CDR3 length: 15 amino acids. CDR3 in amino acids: CATSRGGTTYNEQFF. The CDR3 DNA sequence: TGTGCCACCAGCAGAGGGGGGACTACCTACAATGAGCAGTTCTTC.

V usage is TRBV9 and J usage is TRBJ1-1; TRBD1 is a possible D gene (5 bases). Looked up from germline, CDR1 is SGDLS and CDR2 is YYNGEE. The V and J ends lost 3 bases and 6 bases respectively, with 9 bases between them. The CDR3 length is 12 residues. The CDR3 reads CASSGGGSEAFF. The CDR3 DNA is TGTGCCAGCAGCGGCGGGGGTTCTGAAGCTTTCTTT.

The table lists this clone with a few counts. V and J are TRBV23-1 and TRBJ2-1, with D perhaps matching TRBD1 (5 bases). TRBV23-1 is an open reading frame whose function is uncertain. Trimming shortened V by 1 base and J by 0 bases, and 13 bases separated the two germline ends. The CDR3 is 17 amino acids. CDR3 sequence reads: CASSQWGGRSSYNEQFF. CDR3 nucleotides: TGCGCCAGCAGTCAATGGGGCGGACGGAGCTCCTACAATGAGCAGTTCTTC.

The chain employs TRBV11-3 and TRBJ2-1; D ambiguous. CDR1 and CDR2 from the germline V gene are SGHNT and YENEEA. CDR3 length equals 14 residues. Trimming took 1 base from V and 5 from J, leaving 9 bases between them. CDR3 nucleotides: TGTGCCAGCAGCTTAGGTGAGAGAGACAATGAGCAGTTCTTC. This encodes CASSLGERDNEQFF.